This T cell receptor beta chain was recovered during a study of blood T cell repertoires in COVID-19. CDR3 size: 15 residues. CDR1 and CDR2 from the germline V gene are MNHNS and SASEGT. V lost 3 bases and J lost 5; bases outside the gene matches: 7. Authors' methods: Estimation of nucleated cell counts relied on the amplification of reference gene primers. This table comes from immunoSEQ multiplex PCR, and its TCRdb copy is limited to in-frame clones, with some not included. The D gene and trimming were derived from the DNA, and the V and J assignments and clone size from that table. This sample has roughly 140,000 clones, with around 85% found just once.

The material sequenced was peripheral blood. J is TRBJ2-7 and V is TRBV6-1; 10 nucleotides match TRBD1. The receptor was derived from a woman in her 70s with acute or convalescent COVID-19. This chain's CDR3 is CASSDAGTGVDEQYF. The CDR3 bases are TGTGCCAGCAGTGATGCCGGGACAGGGGTGGACGAGCAGTACTTC.